The rows below give T cell receptor beta chains drawn from one sample of a study of T cell responses to AZD1222 COVID-19 vaccine. Clones were sequenced by immunoSEQ multiplex PCR, and TCRdb holds only the in-frame ones, with some missing. The sample shows 150,000 or so clones, roughly 88% of them seen only once. Sample: peripheral blood, taken 28 days after the second AZD1222 dose. These TCRs come from an adult who received the AZD1222 COVID-19 vaccine. CDR3s include the opening cysteine and the closing phenylalanine or tryptophan. Each record gives: clone size, V gene, D gene, J gene, CDR3 protein, CDR3 DNA. The D gene is left open where the match is weak. For some rows the clone size is stated as once, few or many, or as a class when expanded; others skip it.

>.|TRBV7-3|TRBD2|TRBJ2-7
CASSSAPGLHYEQYF
TGTGCCAGCAGCAGCGCTCCGGGACTACACTACGAGCAGTACTTC
>.|TRBV10-3|.|TRBJ2-1
CATRRDSKNNNEQFF
TGTGCCACTAGACGGGACTCGAAGAATAACAATGAGCAGTTCTTC
>.|TRBV29-1|.|TRBJ1-5
CSVRQGLNQPQHF
TGCAGCGTAAGACAAGGGTTAAATCAGCCCCAGCATTTT
>.|TRBV11-2|.|TRBJ1-5
CASSLGQSNQPQHF
TGTGCCAGCAGCTTAGGCCAGAGCAATCAGCCCCAGCATTTT
>few|TRBV21-1|.|TRBJ1-2
CASSKQITGQGVCGYTF
TGTGCCAGCAGCAAACAGATCACGGGACAGGGGGTTTGTGGCTACACCTTC
>.|TRBV19|.|TRBJ2-2
CATQQDFTGELFF
TGTGCCACCCAACAGGACTTCACCGGGGAGCTGTTTTTT
>once|TRBV28|.|TRBJ2-3
CASSLRGTTDTQYF
TGTGCCAGCAGTTTAAGGGGAACCACAGATACGCAGTATTTT
>once|TRBV4-2|TRBD1|TRBJ1-4
CASSQATGTGYEKLFF
TGTGCCAGCAGCCAAGCTACCGGGACAGGGTACGAAAAACTGTTTTTT
>.|TRBV27|.|TRBJ1-6
CASSLGVSYSPLHF
TGTGCCAGCAGTTTAGGAGTCTCTTATTCACCCCTCCACTTT
>.|TRBV28|TRBD1|TRBJ1-1
CASTGPRRGLTEAFF
TGTGCCAGCACGGGACCACGCAGGGGGCTCACTGAAGCTTTCTTT
>.|TRBV6-2/TRBV6-3|.|TRBJ2-3
CASSSMTPEDTDTQYF
TGTGCCAGCAGTTCTATGACACCGGAGGACACAGATACGCAGTATTTT
>once|TRBV5-6|.|TRBJ1-5
CASSLERNQPQHF
TGTGCCAGCAGCTTGGAGCGCAATCAGCCCCAGCATTTT
>.|TRBV7-9|.|TRBJ1-5
CASSRDGANQPQHF
TGTGCCAGCAGCCGAGACGGGGCAAATCAGCCCCAGCATTTT
>.|TRBV5-5|.|TRBJ2-5
CASSSLWEPGETQYF
TGTGCCAGCAGCTCCCTCTGGGAGCCCGGGGAGACCCAGTACTTC
>.|TRBV10-3|.|TRBJ1-1
CAISGPGDTEAFF
TGTGCCATCAGTGGACCCGGGGACACTGAAGCTTTCTTT
>.|TRBV6-5|TRBD2|TRBJ2-7
CASSYSGSGSPGEQYF
TGTGCCAGCAGTTACTCGGGTAGCGGGAGTCCAGGCGAGCAGTACTTC
>.|TRBV28|.|TRBJ1-4
CVSARGEKLFF
TGTGTATCAGCGAGGGGGGAAAAACTGTTTTTT
>once|TRBV25-1|.|TRBJ1-4
CASSEYQGTNEKLFF
TGTGCCAGCAGTGAATATCAGGGGACTAATGAAAAACTGTTTTTT
>once|TRBV11-3|TRBD2|TRBJ2-2
CASSFGLAGGSGELFF
TGTGCCAGCAGCTTCGGACTAGCGGGAGGGTCCGGGGAGCTGTTTTTT
>.|TRBV6-5|.|TRBJ1-5
CASRRGMGNQPQHF
TGTGCCAGCCGTAGAGGAATGGGCAATCAGCCCCAGCATTTT
>.|TRBV6-1|.|TRBJ1-3
CASSELAGPGNTIYF
TGTGCCAGCAGTGAACTGGCAGGCCCTGGAAACACCATATATTTT